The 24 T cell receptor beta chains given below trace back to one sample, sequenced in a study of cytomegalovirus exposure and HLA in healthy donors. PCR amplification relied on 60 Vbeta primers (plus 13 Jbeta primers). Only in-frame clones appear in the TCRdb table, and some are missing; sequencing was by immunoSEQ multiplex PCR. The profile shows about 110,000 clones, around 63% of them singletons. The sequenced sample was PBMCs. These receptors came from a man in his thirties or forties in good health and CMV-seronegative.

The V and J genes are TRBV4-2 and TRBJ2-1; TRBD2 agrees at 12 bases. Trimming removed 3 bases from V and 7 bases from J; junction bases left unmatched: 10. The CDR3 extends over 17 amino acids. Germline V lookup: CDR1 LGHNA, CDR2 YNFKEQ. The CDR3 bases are TGTGCCAGCAGCCACGAGTTGACTAGCGGGAGTTTGAATGAGCAGTTCTTC. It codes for CASSHELTSGSLNEQFF.

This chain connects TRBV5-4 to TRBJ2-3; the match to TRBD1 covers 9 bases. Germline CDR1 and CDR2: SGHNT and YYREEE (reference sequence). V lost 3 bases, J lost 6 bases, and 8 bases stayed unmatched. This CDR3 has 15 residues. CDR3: CASSSKTGGMDTQYF. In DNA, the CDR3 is TGTGCCAGCAGCTCGAAGACAGGGGGAATGGATACGCAGTATTTT.

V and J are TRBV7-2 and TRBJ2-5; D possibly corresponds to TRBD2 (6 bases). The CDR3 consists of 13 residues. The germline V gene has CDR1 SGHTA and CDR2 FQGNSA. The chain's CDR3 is CGDGGRKRETQYF. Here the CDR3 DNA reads TGTGGAGACGGAGGGAGGAAGCGAGAGACCCAGTACTTC.

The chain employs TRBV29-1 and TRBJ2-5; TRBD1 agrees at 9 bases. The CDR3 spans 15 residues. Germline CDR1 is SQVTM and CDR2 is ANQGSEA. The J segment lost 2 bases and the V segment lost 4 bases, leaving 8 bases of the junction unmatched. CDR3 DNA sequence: TGCAGCGTTGGGGCCTTGGGACAGGGACAAGAGACCCAGTACTTC. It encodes CSVGALGQGQETQYF.

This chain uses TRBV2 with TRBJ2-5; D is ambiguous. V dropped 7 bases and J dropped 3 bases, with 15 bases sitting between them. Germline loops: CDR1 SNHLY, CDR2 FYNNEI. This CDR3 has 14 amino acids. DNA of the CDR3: TGTGCCAGCAATACTCTCGGAGAAAAAGAGACCCAGTACTTC. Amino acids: CASNTLGEKETQYF.

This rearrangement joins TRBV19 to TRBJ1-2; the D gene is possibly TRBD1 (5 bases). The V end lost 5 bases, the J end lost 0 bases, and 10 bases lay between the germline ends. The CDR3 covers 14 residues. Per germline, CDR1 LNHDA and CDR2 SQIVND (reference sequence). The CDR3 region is CASSLGGTNYGYTF. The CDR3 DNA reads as TGTGCCAGTAGTCTCGGGGGAACTAACTATGGCTACACCTTC.

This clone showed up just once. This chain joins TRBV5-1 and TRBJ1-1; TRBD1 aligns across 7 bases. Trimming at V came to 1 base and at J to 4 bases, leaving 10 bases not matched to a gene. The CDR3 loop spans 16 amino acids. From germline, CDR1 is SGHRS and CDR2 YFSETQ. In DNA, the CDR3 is TGCGCCAGCAGCTTGAGGGCAGGGGGTAGCGGCACTGAAGCTTTCTTT. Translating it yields CASSLRAGGSGTEAFF.

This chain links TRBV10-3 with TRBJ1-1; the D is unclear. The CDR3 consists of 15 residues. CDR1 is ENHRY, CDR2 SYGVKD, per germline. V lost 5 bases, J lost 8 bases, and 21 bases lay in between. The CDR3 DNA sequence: TGTGCCATCAGTCGGCAAGGAGGCCAAGGCGACGAAGCTTTCTTT. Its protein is CAISRQGGQGDEAFF.

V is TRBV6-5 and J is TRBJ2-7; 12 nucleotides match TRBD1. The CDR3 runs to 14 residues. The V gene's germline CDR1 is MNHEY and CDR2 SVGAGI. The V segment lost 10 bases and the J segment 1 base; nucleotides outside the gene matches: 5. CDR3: CATWDRGLSYEQYF. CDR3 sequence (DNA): TGTGCCACCTGGGACAGGGGGCTTTCCTACGAGCAGTACTTC.

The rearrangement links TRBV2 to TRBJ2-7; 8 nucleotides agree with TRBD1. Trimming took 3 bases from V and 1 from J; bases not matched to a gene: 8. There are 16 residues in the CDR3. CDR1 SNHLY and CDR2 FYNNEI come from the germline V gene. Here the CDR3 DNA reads TGTGCCAGCAGTGACCCCCGGGACAGGCCGTCCTACGAGCAGTACTTC. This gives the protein CASSDPRDRPSYEQYF.

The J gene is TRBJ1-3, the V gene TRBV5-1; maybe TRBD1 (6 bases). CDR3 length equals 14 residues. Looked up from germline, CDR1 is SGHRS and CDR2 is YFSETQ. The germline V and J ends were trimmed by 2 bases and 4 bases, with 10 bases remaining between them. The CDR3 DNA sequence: TGCGCCAGCAGCTTACGGGGGGCCGGAAACACCATATATTTT. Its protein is CASSLRGAGNTIYF.

CDR3 nucleotide sequence: TGTGCCAGCAGCCCCCGGCGCCGGGGACAGAGCTCCTACGAGCAGTACTTC. It codes for CASSPRRRGQSSYEQYF. This chain uses TRBV7-8 with TRBJ2-5, with TRBD1 matching 7 bases. The J call may be faulty, since TRBJ2-7 better matches the DNA end. Germline values: CDR1 SGHVS, CDR2 FQNEAQ. The CDR3 is 17 residues long.

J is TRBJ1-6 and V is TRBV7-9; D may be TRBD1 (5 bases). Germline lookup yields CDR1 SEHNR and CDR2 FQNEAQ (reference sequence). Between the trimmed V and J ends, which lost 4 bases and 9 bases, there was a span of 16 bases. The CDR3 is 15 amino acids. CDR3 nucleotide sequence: TGTGCCAGCAGCTGGGGGGGGAATAACGTTTCACCCCTCCACTTT. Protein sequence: CASSWGGNNVSPLHF.

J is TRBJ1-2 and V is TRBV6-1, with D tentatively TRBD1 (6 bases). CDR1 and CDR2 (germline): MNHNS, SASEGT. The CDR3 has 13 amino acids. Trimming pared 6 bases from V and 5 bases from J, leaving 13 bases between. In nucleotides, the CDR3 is TGTGCCAGCAGGTCACCCGGGACATATGGCTACACCTTC. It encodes CASRSPGTYGYTF.

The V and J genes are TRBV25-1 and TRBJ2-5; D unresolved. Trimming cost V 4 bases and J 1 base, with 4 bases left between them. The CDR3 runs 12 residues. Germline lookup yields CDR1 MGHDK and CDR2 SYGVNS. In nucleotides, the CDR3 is TGTGCCAGCAGTGCAATCCAAGAGACCCAGTACTTC. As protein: CASSAIQETQYF.

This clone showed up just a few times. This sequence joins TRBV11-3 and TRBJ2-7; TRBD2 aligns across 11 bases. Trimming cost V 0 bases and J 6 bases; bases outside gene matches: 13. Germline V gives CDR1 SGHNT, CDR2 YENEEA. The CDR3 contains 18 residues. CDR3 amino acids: CASSLDLNAGLAAGEQYF. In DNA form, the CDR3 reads TGTGCCAGCAGCTTAGATCTTAACGCGGGACTAGCGGCCGGCGAGCAGTACTTC.

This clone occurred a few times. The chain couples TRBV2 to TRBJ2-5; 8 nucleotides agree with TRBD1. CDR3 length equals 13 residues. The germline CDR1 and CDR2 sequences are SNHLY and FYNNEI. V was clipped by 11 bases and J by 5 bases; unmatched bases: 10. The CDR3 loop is CAGRQGIIETQYF. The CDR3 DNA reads TGTGCCGGGAGACAGGGGATTATCGAGACCCAGTACTTC. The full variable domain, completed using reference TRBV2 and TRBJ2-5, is EPEVTQTPSHQVTQMGQEVILRCVPISNHLYFYWYRQILGQKVEFLVSFYNNEISEKSEIFDDQFSVERPDGSNFTLKIRSTKLEDSAMYFCAGRQGIIETQYFGPGTRLLVL.

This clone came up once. As DNA, the CDR3 is TGTGCCAGCAGTGAAAGGGCAGGGGGCACAGATACGCAGTATTTT. Protein sequence: CASSERAGGTDTQYF. The J gene is TRBJ2-3, the V gene TRBV2; a possible D gene is TRBD1 (6 bases). Germline CDR1 reads SNHLY; CDR2 reads FYNNEI. V dropped 2 bases and J dropped 1 base, with 10 bases sitting between them. The CDR3 runs 15 residues.

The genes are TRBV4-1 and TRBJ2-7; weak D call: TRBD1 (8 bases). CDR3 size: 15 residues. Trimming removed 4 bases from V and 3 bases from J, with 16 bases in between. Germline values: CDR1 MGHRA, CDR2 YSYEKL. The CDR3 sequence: CASSPGQGGDYEQYF. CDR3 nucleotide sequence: TGCGCCAGCAGCCCAGGACAGGGAGGGGACTACGAGCAGTACTTC.

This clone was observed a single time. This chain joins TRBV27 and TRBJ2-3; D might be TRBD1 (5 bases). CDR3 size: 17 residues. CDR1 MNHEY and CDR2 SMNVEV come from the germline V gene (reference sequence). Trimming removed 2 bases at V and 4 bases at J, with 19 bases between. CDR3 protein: CASSLAYPGWTADTQYF. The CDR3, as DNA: TGTGCCAGCAGTTTAGCGTATCCAGGGTGGACGGCAGATACGCAGTATTTT.

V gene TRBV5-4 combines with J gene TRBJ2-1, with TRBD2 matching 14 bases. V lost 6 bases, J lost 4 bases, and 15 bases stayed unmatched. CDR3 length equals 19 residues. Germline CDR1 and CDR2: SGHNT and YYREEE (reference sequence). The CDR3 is CASTIGLAGGRATYNEQFF. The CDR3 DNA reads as TGTGCCAGCACCATTGGACTAGCGGGAGGAAGGGCTACATACAATGAGCAGTTCTTC.

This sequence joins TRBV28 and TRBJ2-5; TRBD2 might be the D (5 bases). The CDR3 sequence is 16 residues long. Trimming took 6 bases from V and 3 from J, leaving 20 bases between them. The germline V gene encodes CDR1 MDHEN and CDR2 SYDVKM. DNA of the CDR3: TGTGCCAGCAGGGATGACTTAGGGAGAGGAAAAGAGACCCAGTACTTC. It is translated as CASRDDLGRGKETQYF.

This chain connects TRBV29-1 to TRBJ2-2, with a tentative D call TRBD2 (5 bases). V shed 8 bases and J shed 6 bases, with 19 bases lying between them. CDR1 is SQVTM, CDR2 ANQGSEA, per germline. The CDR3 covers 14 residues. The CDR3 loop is CSPQRALGSGELFF. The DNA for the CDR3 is TGCAGCCCCCAACGGGCACTAGGGTCCGGGGAGCTGTTTTTT.

The CDR3 reads CASSVAGARGGELFF. In DNA form, the CDR3 reads TGTGCCAGCAGCGTAGCCGGGGCCAGGGGCGGGGAGCTGTTTTTT. V and J are TRBV9 and TRBJ2-2, with a weak D call TRBD1 (6 bases). Germline V gene lookup returns CDR1 SGDLS and CDR2 YYNGEE. The CDR3 covers 15 residues. The V end was cut by 0 bases, the J end by 7 bases, with 13 bases between.